This T cell receptor (beta chain) emerged from a study of CD8+ T cells in alopecia areata. As for treatment: oral pan-JAK inhibitor, 5-10 mg twice daily. TCR sequencing used cDNA made by reverse transcription of extracted RNA. The method was immunoSEQ multiplex PCR; TCRdb's version includes in-frame clones alone and lacks a portion of them. The repertoire holds under 200,000 clones, with roughly 65% as singletons. Regarding this clone: One end of the junction does not line up with germline, which may come from a read error.

The germline CDR1 and CDR2 sequences are SGHTA and FQGNSA. The CDR3 has 13 amino acids. This chain joins TRBV7-2 and TRBJ1-4; D is uncertain. The sample was CD4+ T cells sorted from blood, taken at week 4, from a patient treated with tofacitinib. The TCR was taken from a human donor with alopecia areata. The CDR3 here is CASSFRLNEKLFF. The CDR3 nucleotides are TGTGCGAGCAGCTTCAGGCTTAATGAAAAACTGTTTTTT.